This section outlines one T cell receptor (beta chain) sequence together with its context. Other DNA sequences within the sample encode an identical CDR3. The record originates from a study of blood T cell repertoires in COVID-19. At the level of the study: The origin of the acute and convalescent COVID-19 samples was the United States, Italy and Spain. T cells, B-cell-depleted T cells, or PBMCs provided the cDNA or gDNA that served as material.

How the authors handled the data: Amplified reference gene primers provided the basis for estimating nucleated cell counts. The data were produced by immunoSEQ multiplex PCR, yet TCRdb's version contains in-frame clones alone and is incomplete. V, J and clone size derive from that table, while D and trimming were established from the DNA sequence. The sample contains approximately 200,000 clones, about 85% of which appear only once. V was shortened by 3 bases and J by 1 base, with 3 bases between the two germline ends. This CDR3 is built from 13 residues. Germline V gene lookup returns CDR1 SGHTA and CDR2 FQGTGA.

V and J are TRBV7-3 and TRBJ2-2; D unclear. The clonotype comes from a young man with acute or convalescent COVID-19. The source material was peripheral blood. DNA of the CDR3: TGTGCCAGCAGCTTGAGGAACACCGGGGAGCTGTTTTTT. This translates into CASSLRNTGELFF.